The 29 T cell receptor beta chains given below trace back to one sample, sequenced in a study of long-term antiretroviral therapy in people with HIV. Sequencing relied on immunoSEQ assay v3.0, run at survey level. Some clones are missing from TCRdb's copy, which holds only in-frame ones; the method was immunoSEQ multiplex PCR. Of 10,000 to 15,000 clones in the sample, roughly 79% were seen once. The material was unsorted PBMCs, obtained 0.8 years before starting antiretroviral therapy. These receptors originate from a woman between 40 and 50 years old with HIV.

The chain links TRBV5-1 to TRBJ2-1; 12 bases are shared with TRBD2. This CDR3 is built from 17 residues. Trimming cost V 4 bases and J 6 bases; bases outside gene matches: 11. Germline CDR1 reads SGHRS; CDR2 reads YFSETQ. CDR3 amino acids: CASSPGLAGLNPNEQFF. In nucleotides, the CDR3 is TGCGCCAGCAGCCCGGGACTAGCGGGCCTAAACCCCAATGAGCAGTTCTTC.

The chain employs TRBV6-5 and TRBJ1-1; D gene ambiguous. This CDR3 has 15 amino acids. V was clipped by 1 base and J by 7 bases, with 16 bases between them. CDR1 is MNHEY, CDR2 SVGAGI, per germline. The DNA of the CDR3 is TGTGCCAGCAGTTACTATCCCGTTTGGGGTAGTGAAGCTTTCTTT. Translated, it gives CASSYYPVWGSEAFF.

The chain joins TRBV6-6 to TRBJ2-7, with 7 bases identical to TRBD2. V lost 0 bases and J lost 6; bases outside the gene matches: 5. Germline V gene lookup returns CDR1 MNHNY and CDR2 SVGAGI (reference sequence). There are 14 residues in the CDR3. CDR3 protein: CASSYSAGDLEQYF. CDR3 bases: TGTGCCAGCAGTTACTCGGCGGGGGACCTCGAGCAGTACTTC.

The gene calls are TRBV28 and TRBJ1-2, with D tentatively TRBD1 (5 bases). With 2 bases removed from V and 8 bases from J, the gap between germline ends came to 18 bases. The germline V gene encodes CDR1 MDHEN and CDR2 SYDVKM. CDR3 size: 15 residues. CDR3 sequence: CASSLRGWQGNGYTF. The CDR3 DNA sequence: TGTGCCAGCAGTTTAAGGGGTTGGCAGGGTAACGGCTACACCTTC.

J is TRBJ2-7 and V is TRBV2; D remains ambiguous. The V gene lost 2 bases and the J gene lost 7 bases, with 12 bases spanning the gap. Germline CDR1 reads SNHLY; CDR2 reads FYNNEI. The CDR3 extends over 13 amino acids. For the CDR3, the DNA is TGTGCCAGCAGTGAAAGCCAGGCTCTGGAGCAGTACTTC. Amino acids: CASSESQALEQYF.

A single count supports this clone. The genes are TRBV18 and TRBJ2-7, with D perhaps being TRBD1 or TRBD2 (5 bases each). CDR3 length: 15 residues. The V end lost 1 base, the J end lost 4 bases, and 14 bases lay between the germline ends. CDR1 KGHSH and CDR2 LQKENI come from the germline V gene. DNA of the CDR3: TGTGCCAGCTCACCACAGGACGGGGCGGGTTACGAGCAGTACTTC. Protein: CASSPQDGAGYEQYF. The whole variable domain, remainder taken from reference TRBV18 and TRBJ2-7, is NAGVMQNPRHLVRRRGQEARLRCSPMKGHSHVYWYRQLPEEGLKFMVYLQKENIIDESGMPKERFSAEFPKEGPSILRIQQVVRGDSAAYFCASSPQDGAGYEQYFGPGTRLTVT.

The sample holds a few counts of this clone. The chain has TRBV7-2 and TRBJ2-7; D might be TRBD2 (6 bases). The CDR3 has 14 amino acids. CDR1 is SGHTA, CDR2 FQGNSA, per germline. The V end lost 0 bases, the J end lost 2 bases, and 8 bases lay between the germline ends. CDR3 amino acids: CASSLAPGAYEQYF. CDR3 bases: TGTGCCAGCAGCTTAGCCCCGGGGGCCTACGAGCAGTACTTC.

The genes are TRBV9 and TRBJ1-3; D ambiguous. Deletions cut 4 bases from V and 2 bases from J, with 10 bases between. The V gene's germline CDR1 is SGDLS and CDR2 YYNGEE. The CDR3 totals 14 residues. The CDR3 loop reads CASSLRTAGNTIYF. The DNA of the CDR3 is TGTGCCAGCAGCCTAAGGACTGCTGGAAACACCATATATTTT. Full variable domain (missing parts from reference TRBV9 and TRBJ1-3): DSGVTQTPKHLITATGQRVTLRCSPRSGDLSVYWYQQSLDQGLQFLIQYYNGEERAKGNILERFSAQQFPDLHSELNLSSLELGDSALYFCASSLRTAGNTIYFGEGSWLTVV.

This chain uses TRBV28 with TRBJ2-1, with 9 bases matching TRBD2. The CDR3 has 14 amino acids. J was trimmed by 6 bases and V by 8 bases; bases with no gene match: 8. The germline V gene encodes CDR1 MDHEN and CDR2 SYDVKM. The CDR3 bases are TGTGCCAGCGGGCCTTTAGCGGGAGCCAATGAGCAGTTCTTC. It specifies CASGPLAGANEQFF.

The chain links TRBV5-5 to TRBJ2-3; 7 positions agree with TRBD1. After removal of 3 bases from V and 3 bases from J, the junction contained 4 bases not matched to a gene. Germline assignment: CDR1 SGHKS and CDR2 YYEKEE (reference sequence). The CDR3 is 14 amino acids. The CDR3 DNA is TGTGCCAGCAGCTGGACAGGAGGAACAGATACGCAGTATTTT. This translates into CASSWTGGTDTQYF.

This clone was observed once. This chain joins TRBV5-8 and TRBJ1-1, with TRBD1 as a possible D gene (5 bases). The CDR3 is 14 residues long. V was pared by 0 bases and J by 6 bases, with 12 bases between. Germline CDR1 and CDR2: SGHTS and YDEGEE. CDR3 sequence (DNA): TGTGCCAGCAGCTTGGCTCTTGGGGCCCCTGAAGCTTTCTTT. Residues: CASSLALGAPEAFF. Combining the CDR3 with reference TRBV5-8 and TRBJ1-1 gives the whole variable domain EAGVTQSPTHLIKTRGQQATLRCSPISGHTSVYWYQQALGLGLQFLLWYDEGEERNRGNFPPRFSGRQFPNYSSELNVNALELEDSALYLCASSLALGAPEAFFGQGTRLTVV.

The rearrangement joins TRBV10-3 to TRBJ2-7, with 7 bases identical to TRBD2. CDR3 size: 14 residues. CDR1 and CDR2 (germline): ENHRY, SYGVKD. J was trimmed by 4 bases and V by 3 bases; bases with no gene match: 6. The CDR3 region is CAISDEGGIYEQYF. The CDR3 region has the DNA TGTGCCATCAGTGATGAGGGAGGGATTTACGAGCAGTACTTC.

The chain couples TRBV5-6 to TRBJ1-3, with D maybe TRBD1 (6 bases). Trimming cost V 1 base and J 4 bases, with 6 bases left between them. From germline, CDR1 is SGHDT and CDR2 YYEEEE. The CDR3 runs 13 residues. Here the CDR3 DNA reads TGTGCCAGCAGCTTGCAGGGGGGAAACACCATATATTTT. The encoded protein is CASSLQGGNTIYF.

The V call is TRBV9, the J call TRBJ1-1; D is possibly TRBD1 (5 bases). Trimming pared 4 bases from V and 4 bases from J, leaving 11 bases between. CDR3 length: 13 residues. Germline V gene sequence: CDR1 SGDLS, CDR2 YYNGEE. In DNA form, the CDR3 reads TGTGCCAGCAGCCCCCCGGGGGGCACTGAAGCTTTCTTT. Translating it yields CASSPPGGTEAFF.

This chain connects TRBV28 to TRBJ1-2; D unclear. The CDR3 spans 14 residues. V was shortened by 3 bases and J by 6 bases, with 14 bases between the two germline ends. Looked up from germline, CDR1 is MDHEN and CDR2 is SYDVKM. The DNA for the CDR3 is TGTGCCAGCAGTTTCCGGACTCTAGGAGATGGCTACACCTTC. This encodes CASSFRTLGDGYTF.

The CDR3 DNA is TGTGCCAGCAGTTACCGGGACACAAAAGAGACCCAGTACTTC. Its protein is CASSYRDTKETQYF. The chain links TRBV27 to TRBJ2-5, with a possible D match to TRBD1 (6 bases). V lost 4 bases, J lost 3 bases, and 12 bases lay in between. In germline, CDR1 is MNHEY, CDR2 SMNVEV (reference sequence). The CDR3 is 14 residues long.

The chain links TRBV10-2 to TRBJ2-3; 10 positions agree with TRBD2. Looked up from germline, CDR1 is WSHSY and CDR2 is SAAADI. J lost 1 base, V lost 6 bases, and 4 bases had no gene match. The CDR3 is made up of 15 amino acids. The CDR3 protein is CASRAGTSGTDTQYF. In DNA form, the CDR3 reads TGCGCCAGCAGGGCCGGGACTAGCGGCACAGATACGCAGTATTTT.

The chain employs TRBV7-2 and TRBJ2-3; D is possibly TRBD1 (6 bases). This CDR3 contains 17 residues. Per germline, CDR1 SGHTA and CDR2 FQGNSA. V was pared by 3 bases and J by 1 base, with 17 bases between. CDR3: CASSLSLQGRGTDTQYF. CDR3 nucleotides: TGTGCCAGCAGCTTGTCGCTTCAGGGGCGAGGCACAGATACGCAGTATTTT. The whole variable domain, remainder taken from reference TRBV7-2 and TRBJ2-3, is GAGVSQSPSNKVTEKGKDVELRCDPISGHTALYWYRQSLGQGLEFLIYFQGNSAPDKSGLPSDRFSAERTGGSVSTLTIQRTQQEDSAVYLCASSLSLQGRGTDTQYFGPGTRLTVL.

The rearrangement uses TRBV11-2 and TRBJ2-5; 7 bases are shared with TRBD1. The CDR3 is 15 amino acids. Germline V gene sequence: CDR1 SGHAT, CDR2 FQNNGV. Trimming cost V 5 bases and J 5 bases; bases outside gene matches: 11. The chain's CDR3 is CASSHPKGGYETQYF. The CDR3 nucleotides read TGTGCCAGCAGCCATCCAAAAGGGGGCTACGAGACCCAGTACTTC.

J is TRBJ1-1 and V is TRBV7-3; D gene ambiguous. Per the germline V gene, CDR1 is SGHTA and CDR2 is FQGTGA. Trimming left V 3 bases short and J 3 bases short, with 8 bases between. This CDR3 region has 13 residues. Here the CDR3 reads CASSFAGHTEAFF. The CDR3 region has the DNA TGTGCCAGCAGCTTTGCGGGTCACACTGAAGCTTTCTTT.

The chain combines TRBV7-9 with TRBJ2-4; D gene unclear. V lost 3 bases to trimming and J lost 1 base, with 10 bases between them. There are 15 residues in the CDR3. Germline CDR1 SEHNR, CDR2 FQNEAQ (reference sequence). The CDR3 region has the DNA TGTGCCAGCAGCTTCCCCCGCGAGGCCAAAAACATTCAGTACTTC. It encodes CASSFPREAKNIQYF. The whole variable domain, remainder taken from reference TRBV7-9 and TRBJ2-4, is DTGVSQNPRHKITKRGQNVTFRCDPISEHNRLYWYRQTLGQGPEFLTYFQNEAQLEKSRLLSDRFSAERPKGSFSTLEIQRTEQGDSAMYLCASSFPREAKNIQYFGAGTRLSVL.

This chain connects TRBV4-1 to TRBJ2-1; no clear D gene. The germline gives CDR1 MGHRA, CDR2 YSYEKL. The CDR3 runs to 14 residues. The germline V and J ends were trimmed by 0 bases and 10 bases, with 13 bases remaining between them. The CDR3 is CASSQDRLQGEQFF. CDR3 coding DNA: TGCGCCAGCAGCCAAGATCGACTCCAAGGGGAGCAGTTCTTC.

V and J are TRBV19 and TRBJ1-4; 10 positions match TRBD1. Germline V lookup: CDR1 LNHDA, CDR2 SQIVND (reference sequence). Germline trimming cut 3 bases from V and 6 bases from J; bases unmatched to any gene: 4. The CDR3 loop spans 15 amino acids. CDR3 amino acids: CASSIPGQGHEKLFF. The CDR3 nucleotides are TGTGCCAGTAGTATCCCGGGACAGGGGCATGAAAAACTGTTTTTT.

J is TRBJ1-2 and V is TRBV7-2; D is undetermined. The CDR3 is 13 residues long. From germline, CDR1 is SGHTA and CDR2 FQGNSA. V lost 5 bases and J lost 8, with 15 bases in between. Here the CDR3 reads CASSESPGGGYTF. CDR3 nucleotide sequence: TGTGCCAGCAGCGAGTCCCCCGGAGGGGGCTACACCTTC.

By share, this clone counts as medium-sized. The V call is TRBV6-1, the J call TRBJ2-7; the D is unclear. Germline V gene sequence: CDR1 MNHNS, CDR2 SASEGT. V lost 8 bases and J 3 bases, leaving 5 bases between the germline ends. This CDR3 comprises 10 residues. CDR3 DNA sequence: TGTGCCAGCGTAGGCTACGAGCAGTACTTC. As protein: CASVGYEQYF.

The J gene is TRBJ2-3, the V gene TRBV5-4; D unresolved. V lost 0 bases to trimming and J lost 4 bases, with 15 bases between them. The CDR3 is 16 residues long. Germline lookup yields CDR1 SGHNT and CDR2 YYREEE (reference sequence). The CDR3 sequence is CASSLAVLGPPDTQYF. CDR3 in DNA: TGTGCCAGCAGCTTGGCGGTACTGGGCCCACCAGATACGCAGTATTTT. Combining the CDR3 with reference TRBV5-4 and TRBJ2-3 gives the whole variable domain ETGVTQSPTHLIKTRGQQVTLRCSSQSGHNTVSWYQQALGQGPQFIFQYYREEENGRGNFPPRFSGLQFPNYSSELNVNALELDDSALYLCASSLAVLGPPDTQYFGPGTRLTVL.

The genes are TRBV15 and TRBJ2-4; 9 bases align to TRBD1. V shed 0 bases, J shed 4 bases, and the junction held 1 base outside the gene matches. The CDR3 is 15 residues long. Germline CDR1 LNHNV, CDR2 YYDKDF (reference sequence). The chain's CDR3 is CATSRDGTGKNIQYF. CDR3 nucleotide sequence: TGTGCCACCAGCAGAGACGGGACAGGGAAAAACATTCAGTACTTC.

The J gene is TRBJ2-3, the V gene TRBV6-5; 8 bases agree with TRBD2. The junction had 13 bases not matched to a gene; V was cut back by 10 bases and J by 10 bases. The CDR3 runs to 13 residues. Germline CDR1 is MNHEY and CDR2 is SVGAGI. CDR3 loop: CATQRERGGSQYF. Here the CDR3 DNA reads TGTGCCACTCAGCGGGAGAGGGGGGGCTCGCAGTATTTT.

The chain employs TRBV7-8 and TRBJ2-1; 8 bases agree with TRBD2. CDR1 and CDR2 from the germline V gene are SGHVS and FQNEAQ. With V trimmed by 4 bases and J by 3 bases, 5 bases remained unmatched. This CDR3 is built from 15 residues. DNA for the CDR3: TGTGCCAGCAGCTCTGGGACTAGTAGCTACAATGAGCAGTTCTTC. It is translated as CASSSGTSSYNEQFF.